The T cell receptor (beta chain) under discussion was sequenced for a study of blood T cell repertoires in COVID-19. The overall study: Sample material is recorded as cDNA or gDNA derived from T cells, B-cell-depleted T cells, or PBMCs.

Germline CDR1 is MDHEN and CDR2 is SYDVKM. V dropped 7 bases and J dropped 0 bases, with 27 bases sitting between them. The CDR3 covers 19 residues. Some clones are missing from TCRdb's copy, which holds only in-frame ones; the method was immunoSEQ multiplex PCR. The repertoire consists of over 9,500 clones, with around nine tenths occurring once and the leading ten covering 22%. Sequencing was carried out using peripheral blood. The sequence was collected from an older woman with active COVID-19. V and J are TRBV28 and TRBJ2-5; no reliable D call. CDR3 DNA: TGTGCCAGCATTAAATCCTCGGGTTTGGGTTCCTTGTACCAAGAGACCCAGTACTTC. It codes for CASIKSSGLGSLYQETQYF.